Listed below are T cell receptor beta chains from one sample, sequenced in a study of blood T cells in healthy people across ages. TCRdb independently ran MiXCR on the 5' RACE reads; one entry per CDR3 protein. Here the sample spans 1.2 million to 1.5 million distinct CDR3 sequences, around 39% being singletons. Sequenced material: blood. These receptor sequences come from a woman aged 18-35 years in good health. The CDR3 runs from the conserved cysteine through the conserved F or W.

V gene	J gene	CDR3 protein
TRBV20-1	TRBJ1-2	CSAPDRGWGYGYTF
TRBV20-1	TRBJ2-1	CSASGLALGRNEQFF
TRBV29-1	TRBJ1-4	CSVEERGPLYHEKPFF
TRBV30	TRBJ1-5	CAWSVWENQPQHF
TRBV9	TRBJ2-5	CASSSRGGHQETQYF
TRBV28	TRBJ1-6	CASGPQGWNSPLHF
TRBV20-1	TRBJ2-7	CSATVPSYEQYF
TRBV7-2	TRBJ1-5	CASSGDSYQPQHF
TRBV4-1	TRBJ1-1	CASSQVTENTEAFF
TRBV30	TRBJ2-7	CAWSVPAGEQYF
TRBV4-2	TRBJ2-7	CASSHLTSGSSYEQYF
TRBV12-3/TRBV12-4	TRBJ2-7	CASSDFPYYEQYF
TRBV11-3	TRBJ1-1	CTSPLVRLNTEAFF
TRBV24-1	TRBJ1-5	CATSDPGQGGQPQHF
TRBV12-3/TRBV12-4	TRBJ1-2	CASSGDRDYGYTF
TRBV20-1	TRBJ1-6	CSATQASSYNSPLHF
TRBV27	TRBJ2-1	CASSRRDYHNEQFF
TRBV5-1	TRBJ2-4	CASSLATAKNIQYF
TRBV24-1	TRBJ2-7	CATSDLGQGGYEQYF
TRBV7-9	TRBJ1-1	CASRLLRAGDPNTEAFF
TRBV3-1	TRBJ2-1	CASSQDLMIAGDGSYNEQFF
TRBV12-5	TRBJ1-5	CASGQDRGGQPQHF
TRBV21-1	TRBJ2-5	CASSKRRGTVTHQETQYF
TRBV20-1	TRBJ2-3	CSAPHRGTDTQYF
TRBV7-8	TRBJ2-1	CASSLGTIEYNEQFF
TRBV5-1	TRBJ2-5	CASSLSGSETQYF
TRBV27	TRBJ1-2	CASSPQGQGARGYTF
TRBV20-1	TRBJ2-4	CSAMVLAGEGRKDEQYF
TRBV11-2	-	CASSPSNRETQYF
TRBV29-1	TRBJ1-2	CSVGMTAYNYGYTF
TRBV7-2	-	CASSSTTVSYEQYF
TRBV29-1	TRBJ2-3	CSLLTLSTDTQYF
TRBV5-1	TRBJ2-5	CASSLEGPAGETQYF
TRBV11-2	TRBJ2-1	CASSLQGLAVKSSYNEQFF
TRBV2	TRBJ2-5	CASSLGLAGVGQYF
TRBV20-1	TRBJ2-3	CRGLAGDTQYF
TRBV20-1	TRBJ1-2	CSALPHPSEGKYGYTF
TRBV7-9	TRBJ1-4	CASSLAREGGGEKLFF
TRBV20-1	-	CSARLGGPDNEQYF
TRBV5-6	TRBJ2-4	CASSQPGLENIQYF
TRBV20-1	-	CSAALGGYEQYF
TRBV4-1	TRBJ1-5	CASSQPGTRGGNQPQHF
TRBV6-1	TRBJ1-2	CASSEDRGRFYGYTF
TRBV20-1	TRBJ2-7	CSASVAGDYEQYF
TRBV3-1	TRBJ2-3	CASSQDSTGRNTQYF
TRBV4-1	TRBJ1-2	CASSQGPRGGAWYGYTF
TRBV24-1	TRBJ2-1	CATRSTGEHEQFF
TRBV2	TRBJ1-1	CASTTELNTEAFF
TRBV27	TRBJ2-7	CASSLKGTDYEQYF
TRBV6-6	TRBJ2-2	CASGTTSANTGELFF
TRBV7-9	TRBJ2-3	CASSPRLEASTDTQYF
TRBV7-2	TRBJ2-7	CASGEDRLEQYF